This TCR beta chain was sequenced in a study of identical twins. After template switching added a universal primer site, the resulting cDNA carried unique molecular identifiers. TCRdb redid the calling of the 5' RACE reads with MiXCR, one entry per CDR3 protein. The sample lists 700,000 to 950,000 distinct CDR3 sequences, 10% to 15% occurring once. In this sample, this clonotype turned up many times. The same data also went into a second study, on yellow fever vaccine responses in identical twins. That report notes: It has been reported that, in twins, the vaccine T cell response seemed partly convergent and partly personalized.

This clonotype was obtained from a woman in her late teens or twenties in good health. Material for sequencing was PBMCs.

The CDR3 coding sequence is TGTGCCAGCAAAGGACAGGGGGCGCCTGGGGAGCTGTTTTTT. This encodes CASKGQGAPGELFF. The genes are TRBV13 and TRBJ2-2; 11 bases fit TRBD1. The germline CDR1 and CDR2 sequences are PRHDT and FYEKMQ (reference sequence). Unmatched junction bases numbered 6, after V lost 7 bases and J lost 8 bases. The CDR3 loop spans 14 amino acids.